A selection of T cell receptor beta chains follows, all from one sample in a study of T cell responses to AZD1222 COVID-19 vaccine. The protocol was immunoSEQ multiplex PCR, while the TCRdb copy is restricted to in-frame clones and leaves out a portion. Of 120,000 or so clones listed, around 89% are singletons. The sample was peripheral blood, taken on day 0 of AZD1222 vaccination. These receptors came from an adult in good health. CDR3s leave out the opening cysteine and the closing phenylalanine or tryptophan. The order of the fields is J gene, V gene, D gene, CDR3 protein. A D gene is named only where the DNA matches it firmly.

TRBJ2-5 | TRBV6-5 | NA | ASSSQGRETQY
TRBJ1-2 | TRBV5-4 | NA | ASKGSGEGYT
TRBJ2-1 | TRBV6-5 | NA | ASSYGSLAEQF
TRBJ2-7 | TRBV7-9 | TRBD1 | ASSLLDRRPEQY
TRBJ2-1 | TRBV27 | NA | ASSPLGGVNEQF
TRBJ2-4 | TRBV4-2 | TRBD2 | ASSPEVGGRGDIQY
TRBJ1-5 | TRBV11-2 | TRBD1 | ASSFQGGPNQPQH
TRBJ2-7 | TRBV5-6 | TRBD1 | ASSLQGAYEQY
TRBJ1-6 | TRBV4-2 | NA | ASSQDRGNSPLH
TRBJ1-2 | TRBV30 | NA | AWSIHGLGYT
TRBJ2-3 | TRBV5-1 | TRBD2 | ASSPVGLAGGITTDTQY
TRBJ1-6 | TRBV7-2 | NA | ASSLGWESSPLH
TRBJ2-7 | TRBV28 | TRBD1 | ASSLTGPYEQY
TRBJ2-5 | TRBV7-6 | NA | ASSPHPGPRGETQY
TRBJ1-2 | TRBV19 | NA | ASSIVLGPGGYT
TRBJ2-7 | TRBV3-1/TRBV3-2 | TRBD2 | ASSQDFSGSGEQY
TRBJ1-5 | TRBV16 | NA | ASSPGGGQPQH
TRBJ2-1 | TRBV11-2 | NA | ASGDYSRRTNEQF
TRBJ2-7 | TRBV10-3 | TRBD1 | AIRTGTSYEQY
TRBJ1-1 | TRBV27 | TRBD1 | ASRTGGMTEAF
TRBJ1-6 | TRBV28 | NA | ASSFPGGVGYNSPLH
TRBJ2-3 | TRBV6-5 | TRBD1 | ASSFDHRGTDTQY
TRBJ2-2 | TRBV3-1/TRBV3-2 | TRBD2 | ASKRGDLVTGELF
TRBJ1-1 | TRBV5-1 | NA | ASTPTPSSMNTEAF
TRBJ2-2 | TRBV4-2 | TRBD2 | ASSQGSGSRTGELF
TRBJ2-2 | TRBV7-2 | TRBD2 | ASSLTYRLAGTGELF
TRBJ2-5 | TRBV7-6 | NA | ASSTRAGRAQETQY
TRBJ1-1 | TRBV12-3/TRBV12-4 | NA | ASSLEAGTEAF
TRBJ2-1 | TRBV9 | TRBD1 | ASSARQGLYGEQF
TRBJ1-6 | TRBV6-5 | TRBD1 | ASSYSTGSLGPLH
TRBJ2-2 | TRBV4-1 | NA | ASSQDTTLYTGELF
TRBJ1-2 | TRBV4-1 | NA | ASSQEGGQYGYT
TRBJ1-5 | TRBV24-1 | NA | ATSDSGSNQPQH
TRBJ1-2 | TRBV19 | TRBD1 | ASNEQGARGYT
TRBJ2-7 | TRBV27 | NA | ASSFGGSYEQY
TRBJ2-5 | TRBV3-1/TRBV3-2 | NA | ASSQRTTKQETQY
TRBJ1-3 | TRBV6-5 | NA | ASSHPAPLYTIY
TRBJ1-1 | TRBV6-5 | TRBD1 | ASTRTGKGTEAF
TRBJ1-2 | TRBV7-2 | TRBD1 | ASRPELAGQGDYT
TRBJ2-7 | TRBV3-1/TRBV3-2 | NA | ASSQSGDYEQY
TRBJ1-2 | TRBV7-6 | NA | ASSSTTGNYGYT
TRBJ2-7 | TRBV7-2 | NA | ASAPTRSTSYEQY
TRBJ1-1 | TRBV7-9 | NA | ASSAPLNTEAF
TRBJ2-7 | TRBV7-8 | NA | ASSLMGTRGSEQY
TRBJ1-1 | TRBV7-9 | TRBD1 | ASSLAHEGTGEAF
TRBJ1-4 | TRBV10-3 | NA | AISRGEEKLF
TRBJ2-3 | TRBV9 | TRBD2 | ASSGGTSGLTDTQY
TRBJ2-7 | TRBV27 | NA | ASSFLVSYEQY
TRBJ2-7 | TRBV19 | TRBD1 | ASSPDRGRYEQY
TRBJ2-5 | TRBV9 | TRBD2 | ASSVGLAGGEETQY
TRBJ2-2 | TRBV11-2 | NA | ASSSKLAGELF
TRBJ1-1 | TRBV7-9 | TRBD1 | ASTFGDSFITEAF
TRBJ1-2 | TRBV5-1 | NA | ASSIDRPNYGYT